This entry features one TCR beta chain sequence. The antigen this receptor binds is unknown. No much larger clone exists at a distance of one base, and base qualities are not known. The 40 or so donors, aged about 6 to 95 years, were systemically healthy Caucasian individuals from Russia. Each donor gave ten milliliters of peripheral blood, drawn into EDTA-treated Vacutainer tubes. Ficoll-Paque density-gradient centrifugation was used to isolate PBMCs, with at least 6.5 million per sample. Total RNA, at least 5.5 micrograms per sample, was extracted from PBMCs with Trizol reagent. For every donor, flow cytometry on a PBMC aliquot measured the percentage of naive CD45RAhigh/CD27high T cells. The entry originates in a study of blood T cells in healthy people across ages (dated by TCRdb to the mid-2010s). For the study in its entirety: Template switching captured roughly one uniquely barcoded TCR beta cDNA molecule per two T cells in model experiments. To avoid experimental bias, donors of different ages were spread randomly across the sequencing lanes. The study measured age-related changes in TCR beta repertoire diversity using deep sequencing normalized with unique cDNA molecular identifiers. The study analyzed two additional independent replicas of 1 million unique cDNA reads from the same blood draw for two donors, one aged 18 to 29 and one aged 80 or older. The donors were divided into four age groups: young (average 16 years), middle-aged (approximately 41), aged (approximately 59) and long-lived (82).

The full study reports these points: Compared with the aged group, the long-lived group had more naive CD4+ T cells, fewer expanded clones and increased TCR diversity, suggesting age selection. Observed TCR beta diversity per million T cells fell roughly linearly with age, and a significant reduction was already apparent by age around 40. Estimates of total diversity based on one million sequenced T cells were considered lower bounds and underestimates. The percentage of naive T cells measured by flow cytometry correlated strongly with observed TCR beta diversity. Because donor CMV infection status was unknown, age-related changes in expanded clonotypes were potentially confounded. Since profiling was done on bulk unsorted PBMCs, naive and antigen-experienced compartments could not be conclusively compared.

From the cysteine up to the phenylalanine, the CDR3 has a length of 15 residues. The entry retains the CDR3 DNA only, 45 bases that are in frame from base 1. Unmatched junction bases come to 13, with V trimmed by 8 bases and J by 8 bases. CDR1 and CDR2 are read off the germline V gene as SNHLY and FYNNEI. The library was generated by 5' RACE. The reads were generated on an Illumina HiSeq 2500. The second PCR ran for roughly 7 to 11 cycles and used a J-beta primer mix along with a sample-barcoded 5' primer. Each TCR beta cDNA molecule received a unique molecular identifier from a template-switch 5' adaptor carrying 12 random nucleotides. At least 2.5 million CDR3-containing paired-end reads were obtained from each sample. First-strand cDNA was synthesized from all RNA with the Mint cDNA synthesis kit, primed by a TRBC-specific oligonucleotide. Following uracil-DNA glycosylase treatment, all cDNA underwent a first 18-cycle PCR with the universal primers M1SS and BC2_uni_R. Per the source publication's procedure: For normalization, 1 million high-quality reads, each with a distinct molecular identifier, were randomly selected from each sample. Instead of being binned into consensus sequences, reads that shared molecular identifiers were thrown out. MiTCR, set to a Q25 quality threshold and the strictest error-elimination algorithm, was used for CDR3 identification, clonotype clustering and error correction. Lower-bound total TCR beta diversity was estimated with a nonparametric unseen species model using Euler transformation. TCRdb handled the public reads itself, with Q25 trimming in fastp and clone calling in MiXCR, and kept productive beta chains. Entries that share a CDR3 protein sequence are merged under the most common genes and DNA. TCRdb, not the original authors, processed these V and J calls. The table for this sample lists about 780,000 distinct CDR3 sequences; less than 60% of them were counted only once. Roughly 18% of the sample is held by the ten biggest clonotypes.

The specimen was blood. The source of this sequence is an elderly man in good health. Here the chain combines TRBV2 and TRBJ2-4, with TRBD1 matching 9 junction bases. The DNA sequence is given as TGTGCCAGCTCCCAAAGGATACAGGGGGCAGACATTCAGTACTTC. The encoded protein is CASSQRIQGADIQYF.